Shown below are 3 T cell receptor beta chains from a single sample sequenced in a study of T cells expressing NK-cell markers. TCRdb reprocessed the 5' RACE reads and keeps a single row for each CDR3 protein, giving no DNA. The sample yields 440,000 or so distinct CDR3 sequences, of which the top ten take up less than 7.5%. The specimen was blood T cells: a sorted CD56 or NKG2C T cell subset, CD4+ or CD8+ T cells, or bulk PBMC T cells (not recorded which). The receptor set was obtained from a woman aged 18-69 years in good health.

This chain connects TRBV29-1 to TRBJ1-2; no DNA is available, so the TRBD1 call from TCRdb remains unchecked. CDR1 and CDR2 (germline): SQVTM, ANQGSEA. The CDR3 spans 13 residues. The CDR3 here is CSAGGPMSDGYTF.

The V gene is TRBV29-1, the J gene TRBJ1-3. The CDR3 has 14 amino acids. The germline gives CDR1 SQVTM, CDR2 ANQGSEA. CDR3 protein: CSVVRESSGNTIYF.

The gene calls are TRBV5-1 and TRBJ1-2. The CDR3 runs to 14 residues. CDR1 and CDR2 (germline): SGHRS, YFSETQ. CDR3 region: CASSLASGFYGYTF.